This entry features one T cell receptor (beta chain) sequence. The data were taken from a study of blood T cell repertoires in COVID-19. On the study more broadly: Spain, Italy and the United States supplied samples that represented acute and convalescent COVID-19. T cells, B-cell-depleted T cells, or PBMCs provided the cDNA or gDNA that served as material.

As originally analysed: Counts of nucleated cells, estimated from reference gene primer amplification, were obtained. Data came from immunoSEQ multiplex PCR; TCRdb stores just in-frame clones and leaves some out. The V and J calls and clone size are taken from that table; D and trimming were inferred from the DNA. The sample consists of about 120,000 clones, 71% of them appearing once. In germline, CDR1 is SNHLY, CDR2 FYNNEI. V was clipped by 5 bases and J by 8 bases; unmatched bases: 2. This CDR3 is built from 13 residues. This chain connects TRBV2 to TRBJ2-1, with TRBD1 matching over 11 bases. This sequence originates from a human donor with acute or convalescent COVID-19. The donor label of this sample is uncertain. Material: peripheral blood. Here the CDR3 DNA reads TGTGCCAGCAGTAGGGACAGGGGGGATGAGCAGTTCTTC. Its protein is CASSRDRGDEQFF.